This TCR beta chain came from a study of T cell responses to AZD1222 COVID-19 vaccine. Comment on this clone: Its antigen is not known.

Study-level results: Just five or six AZD1222 recipients were seropositive at baseline. There were repertoire samples only from the period after the peak T cell response. Clonal diversity was possibly underestimated, and white British individuals and females predominated among donors. Nearly half of spike-specific TCRs reportedly target unmutated variant regions.

The method was immunoSEQ multiplex PCR; TCRdb's version includes in-frame clones alone and lacks a portion of them. The sample carries 250,000 to 300,000 clones, around 93% recorded once. The V end was cut by 4 bases, the J end by 4 bases, with 7 bases between. The CDR3 consists of 12 residues. Germline loops: CDR1 LGHDT, CDR2 YNNKEL (reference sequence). The clonotype originates from an adult who received the AZD1222 COVID-19 vaccine. This material consisted of peripheral blood, taken 28 days after the second AZD1222 dose. V gene TRBV3-1 (or the pseudogene TRBV3-2) combines with J gene TRBJ1-2; D gene unclear. CDR3 bases: TGTGCCAGCAGCCGGACTGGCTATGGCTACACCTTC. Translated: CASSRTGYGYTF.